Below, one T cell receptor beta chain is given with its context. Antigen: not known. This sample was taken from a study of glioma-infiltrating T cells after dendritic cell vaccination. General observations from the study: Complete blood and tumor specimen sets were limited to few patients.

Up to 2 ug genomic DNA was used for TCRB CDR3 amplification. The data were produced by immunoSEQ multiplex PCR, yet TCRdb's version contains in-frame clones alone and is incomplete. The sample shows fewer than 75,000 clones, 65% to 90% of them seen only once. Germline loops: CDR1 SNHLY, CDR2 FYNNEI. The CDR3 runs to 13 residues. Between the trimmed V and J ends, which lost 8 bases and 0 bases, there was a span of 5 bases. The sample consisted of blood, taken before dendritic cell vaccination. The chain uses TRBV2 and TRBJ1-6; no firm D call. This TCR derives from a human donor with glioblastoma. DNA of the CDR3: TGTGCCAGCGACAACTCCTATAATTCACCCCTCCACTTT. Protein sequence: CASDNSYNSPLHF.